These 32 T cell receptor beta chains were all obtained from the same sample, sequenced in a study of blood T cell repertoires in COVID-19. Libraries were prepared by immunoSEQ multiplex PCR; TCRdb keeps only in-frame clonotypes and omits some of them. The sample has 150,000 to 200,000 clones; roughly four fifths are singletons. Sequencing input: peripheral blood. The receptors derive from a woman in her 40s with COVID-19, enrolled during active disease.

The CDR3 protein is CASSSGQPPREQYF. CDR3 DNA sequence: TGTGCCAGCAGCTCTGGACAGCCTCCTAGGGAGCAGTACTTC. The chain recombines TRBV7-9 with TRBJ2-7; D possibly corresponds to TRBD1 (6 bases). The germline CDR1 and CDR2 sequences are SEHNR and FQNEAQ (reference sequence). The CDR3 sequence is 14 residues long. Trimming pared 4 bases from V and 7 bases from J, leaving 17 bases between.

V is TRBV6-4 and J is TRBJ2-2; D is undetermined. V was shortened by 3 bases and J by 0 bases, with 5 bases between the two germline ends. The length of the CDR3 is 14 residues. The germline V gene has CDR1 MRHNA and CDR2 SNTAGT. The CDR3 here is CASSEQPNTGELFF. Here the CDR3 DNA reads TGTGCCAGCAGTGAACAGCCGAACACCGGGGAGCTGTTTTTT.

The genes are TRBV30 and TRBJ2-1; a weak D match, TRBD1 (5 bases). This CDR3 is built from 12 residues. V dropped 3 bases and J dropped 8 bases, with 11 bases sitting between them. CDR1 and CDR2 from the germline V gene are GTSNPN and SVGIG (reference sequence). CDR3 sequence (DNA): TGTGCCTGGAGGCGCAGGGTCGATGAGCAGTTCTTC. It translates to CAWRRRVDEQFF.

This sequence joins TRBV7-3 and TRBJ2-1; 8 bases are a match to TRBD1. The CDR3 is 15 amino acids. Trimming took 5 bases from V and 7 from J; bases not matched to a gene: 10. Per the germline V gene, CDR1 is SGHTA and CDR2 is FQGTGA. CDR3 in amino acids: CASSEARTGLNEQFF. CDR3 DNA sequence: TGTGCCAGCAGCGAAGCCAGGACAGGGTTAAATGAGCAGTTCTTC. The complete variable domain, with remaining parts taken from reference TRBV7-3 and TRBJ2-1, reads GAGVSQTPSNKVTEKGKYVELRCDPISGHTALYWYRQSLGQGPEFLIYFQGTGAADDSGLPNDRFFAVRPEGSVSTLKIQRTERGDSAVYLCASSEARTGLNEQFFGPGTRLTVL.

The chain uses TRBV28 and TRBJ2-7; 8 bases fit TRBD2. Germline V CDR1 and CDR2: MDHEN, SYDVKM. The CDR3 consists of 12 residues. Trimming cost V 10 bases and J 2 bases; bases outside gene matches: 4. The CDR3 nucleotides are TGTGCCACCCGGGGGGGTACCTACGAGCAGTACTTC. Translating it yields CATRGGTYEQYF. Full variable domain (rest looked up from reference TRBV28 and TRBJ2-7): DVKVTQSSRYLVKRTGEKVFLECVQDMDHENMFWYRQDPGLGLRLIYFSYDVKMKEKGDIPEGYSVSREKKERFSLILESASTNQTSMYLCATRGGTYEQYFGPGTRLTVT.

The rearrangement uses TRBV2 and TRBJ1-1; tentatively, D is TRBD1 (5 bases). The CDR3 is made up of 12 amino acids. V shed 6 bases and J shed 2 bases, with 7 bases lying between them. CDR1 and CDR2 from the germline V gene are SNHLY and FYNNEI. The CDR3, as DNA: TGTGCCAGCAGGACAGTTAACACTGAAGCTTTCTTT. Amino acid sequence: CASRTVNTEAFF.

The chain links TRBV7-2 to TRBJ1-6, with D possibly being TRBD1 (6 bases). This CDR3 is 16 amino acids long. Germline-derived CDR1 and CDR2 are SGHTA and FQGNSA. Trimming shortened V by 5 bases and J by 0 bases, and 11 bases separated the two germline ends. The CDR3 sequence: CASSPRGSSYNSPLHF. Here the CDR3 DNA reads TGTGCCAGCAGCCCAAGGGGGAGCTCCTATAATTCACCCCTCCACTTT.

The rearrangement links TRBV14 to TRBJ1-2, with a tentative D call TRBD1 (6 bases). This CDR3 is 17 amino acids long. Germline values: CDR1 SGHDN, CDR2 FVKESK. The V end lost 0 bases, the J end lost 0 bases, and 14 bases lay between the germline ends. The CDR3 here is CASSQDLGGASNYGYTF. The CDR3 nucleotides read TGTGCCAGCAGCCAAGATCTTGGGGGGGCGTCTAACTATGGCTACACCTTC.

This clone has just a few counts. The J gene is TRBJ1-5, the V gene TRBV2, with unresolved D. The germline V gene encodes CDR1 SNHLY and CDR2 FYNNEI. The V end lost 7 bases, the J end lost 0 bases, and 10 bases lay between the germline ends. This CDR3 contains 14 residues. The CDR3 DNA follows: TGTGCCAGCACCAGGTTGAATAGCAATCAGCCCCAGCATTTT. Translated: CASTRLNSNQPQHF.

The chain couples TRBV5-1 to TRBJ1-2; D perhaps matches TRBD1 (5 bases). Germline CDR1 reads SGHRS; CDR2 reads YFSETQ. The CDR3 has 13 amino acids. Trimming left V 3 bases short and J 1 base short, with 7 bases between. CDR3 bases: TGCGCCAGCAGCTCTCAGGGTAACTATGGCTACACCTTC. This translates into CASSSQGNYGYTF.

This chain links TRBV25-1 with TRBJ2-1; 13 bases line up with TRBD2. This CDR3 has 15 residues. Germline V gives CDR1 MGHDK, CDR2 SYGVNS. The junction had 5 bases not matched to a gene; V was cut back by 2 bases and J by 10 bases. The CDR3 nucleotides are TGTGCCAGCAGTGAAACTGGACTAGCGGGGGAGGAGCAGTTCTTC. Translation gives CASSETGLAGEEQFF.

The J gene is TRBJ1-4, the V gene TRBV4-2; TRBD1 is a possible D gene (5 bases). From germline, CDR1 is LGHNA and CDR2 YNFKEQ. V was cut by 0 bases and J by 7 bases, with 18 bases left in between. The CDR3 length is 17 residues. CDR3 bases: TGTGCCAGCAGCCAAGAACCTATGGGGGGTGTCGGTGAAAAACTGTTTTTT. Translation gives CASSQEPMGGVGEKLFF.

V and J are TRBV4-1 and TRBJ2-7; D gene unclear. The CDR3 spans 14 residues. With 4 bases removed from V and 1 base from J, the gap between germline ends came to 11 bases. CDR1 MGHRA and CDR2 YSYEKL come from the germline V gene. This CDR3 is CASSRRSGSYEQYF. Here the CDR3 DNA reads TGCGCCAGCAGCCGGCGTTCGGGTTCCTACGAGCAGTACTTC.

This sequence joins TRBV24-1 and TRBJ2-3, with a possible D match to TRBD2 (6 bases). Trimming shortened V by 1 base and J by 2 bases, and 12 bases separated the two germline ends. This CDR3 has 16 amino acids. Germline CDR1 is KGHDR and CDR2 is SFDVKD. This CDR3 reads CATSDFRGALTDTQYF. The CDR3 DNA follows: TGTGCCACCAGTGATTTCCGCGGGGCCCTCACAGATACGCAGTATTTT.

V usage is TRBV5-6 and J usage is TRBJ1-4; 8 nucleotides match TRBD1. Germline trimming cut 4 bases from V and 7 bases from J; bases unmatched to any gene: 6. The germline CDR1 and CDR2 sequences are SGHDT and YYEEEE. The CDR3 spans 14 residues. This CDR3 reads CASSPPGQVEKLFF. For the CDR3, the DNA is TGTGCCAGCAGCCCCCCGGGACAGGTTGAAAAACTGTTTTTT.

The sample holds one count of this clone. Written as DNA, the CDR3 is TGTGCCGGGACGGGACAGACTAATGAAAAACTGTTTTTT. Amino acids: CAGTGQTNEKLFF. The genes are TRBV2 and TRBJ1-4; 7 bases line up with TRBD1. The V gene end was trimmed by 11 bases and the J gene end by 2 bases; junction bases not matched to a gene: 5. CDR3 length equals 13 residues. Germline values: CDR1 SNHLY, CDR2 FYNNEI. The complete variable domain, with remaining parts taken from reference TRBV2 and TRBJ1-4, reads EPEVTQTPSHQVTQMGQEVILRCVPISNHLYFYWYRQILGQKVEFLVSFYNNEISEKSEIFDDQFSVERPDGSNFTLKIRSTKLEDSAMYFCAGTGQTNEKLFFGSGTQLSVL.

This CDR3 is CASSSRANTGELFF. The CDR3 nucleotides are TGTGCCAGCAGTTCCAGGGCGAACACCGGGGAGCTGTTTTTT. The chain couples TRBV28 to TRBJ2-2, with D possibly TRBD1 on 5 matching bases. Between the trimmed V and J ends, which lost 4 bases and 0 bases, there was a span of 6 bases. CDR3 length equals 14 residues. Germline assignment: CDR1 MDHEN and CDR2 SYDVKM.

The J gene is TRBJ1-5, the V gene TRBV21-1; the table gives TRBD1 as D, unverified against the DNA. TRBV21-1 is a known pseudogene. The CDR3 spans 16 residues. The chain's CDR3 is CAAATGEEASSQPQHF. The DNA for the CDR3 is TGTGCCGCCGCGACAGGGGAAGAAGCATCAAGTCAGCCCCAGCATTTT.

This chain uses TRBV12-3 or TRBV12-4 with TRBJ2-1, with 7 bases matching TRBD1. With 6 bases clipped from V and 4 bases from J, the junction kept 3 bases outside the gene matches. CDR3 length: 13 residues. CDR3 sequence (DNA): TGTGCCAGCAGGCACAGGGGTTACAATGAGCAGTTCTTC. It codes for CASRHRGYNEQFF.

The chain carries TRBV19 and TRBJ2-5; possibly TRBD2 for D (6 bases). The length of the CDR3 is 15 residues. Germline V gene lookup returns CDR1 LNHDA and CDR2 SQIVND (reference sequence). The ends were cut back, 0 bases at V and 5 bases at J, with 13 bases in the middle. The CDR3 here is CASSIESGVGETQYF. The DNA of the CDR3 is TGTGCCAGTAGTATAGAGTCGGGAGTCGGTGAGACCCAGTACTTC.

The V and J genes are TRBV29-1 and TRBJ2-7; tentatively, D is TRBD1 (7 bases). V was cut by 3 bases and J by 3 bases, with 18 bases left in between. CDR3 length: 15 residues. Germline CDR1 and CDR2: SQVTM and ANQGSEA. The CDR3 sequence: CSVDGSRGEGYEQYF. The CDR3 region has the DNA TGCAGCGTTGATGGGAGCAGGGGGGAAGGCTACGAGCAGTACTTC.

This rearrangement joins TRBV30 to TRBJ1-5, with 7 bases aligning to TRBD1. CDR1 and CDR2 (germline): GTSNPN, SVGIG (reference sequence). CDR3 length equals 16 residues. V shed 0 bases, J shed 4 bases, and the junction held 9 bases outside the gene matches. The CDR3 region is CAWSVYGGTENQPQHF. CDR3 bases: TGTGCCTGGAGTGTATATGGCGGGACAGAGAATCAGCCCCAGCATTTT.

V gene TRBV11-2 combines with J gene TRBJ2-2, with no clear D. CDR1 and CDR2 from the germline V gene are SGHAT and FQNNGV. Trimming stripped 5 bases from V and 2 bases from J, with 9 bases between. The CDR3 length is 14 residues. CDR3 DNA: TGTGCCAGCAGCAAACAGTCAAACACCGGGGAGCTGTTTTTT. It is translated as CASSKQSNTGELFF.

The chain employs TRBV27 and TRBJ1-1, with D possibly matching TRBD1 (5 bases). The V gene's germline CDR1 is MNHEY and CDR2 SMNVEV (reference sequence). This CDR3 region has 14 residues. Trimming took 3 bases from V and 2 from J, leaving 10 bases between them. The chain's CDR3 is CASSFGGGNTEAFF. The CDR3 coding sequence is TGTGCCAGCAGTTTCGGCGGGGGTAACACTGAAGCTTTCTTT.

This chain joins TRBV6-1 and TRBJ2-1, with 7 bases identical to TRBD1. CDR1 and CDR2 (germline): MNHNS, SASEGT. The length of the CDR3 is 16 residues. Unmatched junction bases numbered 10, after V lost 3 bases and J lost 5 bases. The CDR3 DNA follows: TGTGCCAGCAGTGATAGGTGGTCAGGGGGTGACAATGAGCAGTTCTTC. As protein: CASSDRWSGGDNEQFF.

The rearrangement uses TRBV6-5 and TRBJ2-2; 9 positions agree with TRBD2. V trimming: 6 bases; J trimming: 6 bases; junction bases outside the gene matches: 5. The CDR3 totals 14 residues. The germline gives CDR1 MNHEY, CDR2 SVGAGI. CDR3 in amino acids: CASRIAGDPGELFF. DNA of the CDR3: TGTGCCAGCAGAATAGCGGGAGACCCCGGGGAGCTGTTTTTT.

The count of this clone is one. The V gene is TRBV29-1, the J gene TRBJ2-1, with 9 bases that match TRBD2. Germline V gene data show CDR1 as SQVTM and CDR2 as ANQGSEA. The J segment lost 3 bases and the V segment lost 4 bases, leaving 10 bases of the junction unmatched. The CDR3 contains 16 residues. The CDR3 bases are TGCAGCGTTGGGGGGTTAGCGGGAGCGAACTACAATGAGCAGTTCTTC. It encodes CSVGGLAGANYNEQFF.

CDR3 DNA sequence: TGTGCCAGCAGCCCTACGACAGGGGGTGGCTACACCTTC. As protein: CASSPTTGGGYTF. The V and J genes are TRBV9 and TRBJ1-2, with 9 bases identical to TRBD1. This CDR3 is 13 amino acids long. The germline gives CDR1 SGDLS, CDR2 YYNGEE. V was pared by 4 bases and J by 7 bases, with 5 bases of the junction left unmatched.

CDR3 bases: TGTGCCAGCAGTCCCGGGATCACCGGGACCCAGTACTTC. Its translation: CASSPGITGTQYF. The genes are TRBV2 and TRBJ2-5; D perhaps matches TRBD2 (5 bases). The CDR3 extends over 13 amino acids. V was trimmed by 5 bases and J by 7 bases, leaving 14 bases between them. The germline V gene has CDR1 SNHLY and CDR2 FYNNEI.

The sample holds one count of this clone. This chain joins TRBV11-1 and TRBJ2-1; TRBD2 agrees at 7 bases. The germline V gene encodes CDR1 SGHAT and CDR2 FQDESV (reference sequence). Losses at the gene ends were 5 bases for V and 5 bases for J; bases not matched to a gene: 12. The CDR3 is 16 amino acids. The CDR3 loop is CASSQVMGGSHNEQFF. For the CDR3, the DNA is TGTGCCAGCAGCCAAGTCATGGGCGGGAGTCACAATGAGCAGTTCTTC.

The DNA for the CDR3 is TGTGCCAGCAGCTACCCCAGTGGGGAGCTGTTTTTT. Translated: CASSYPSGELFF. The rearrangement uses TRBV5-6 and TRBJ2-2; D unclear. V was clipped by 3 bases and J by 8 bases, with 8 bases between them. In germline, CDR1 is SGHDT, CDR2 YYEEEE. This CDR3 spans 12 amino acids.

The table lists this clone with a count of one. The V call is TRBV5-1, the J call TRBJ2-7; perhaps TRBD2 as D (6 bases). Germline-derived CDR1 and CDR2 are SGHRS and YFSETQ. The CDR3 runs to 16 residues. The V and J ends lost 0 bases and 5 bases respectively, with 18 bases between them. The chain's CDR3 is CASSLAGGVRSHEQYF. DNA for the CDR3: TGCGCCAGCAGCTTGGCCGGCGGGGTCAGGAGCCACGAGCAGTACTTC.